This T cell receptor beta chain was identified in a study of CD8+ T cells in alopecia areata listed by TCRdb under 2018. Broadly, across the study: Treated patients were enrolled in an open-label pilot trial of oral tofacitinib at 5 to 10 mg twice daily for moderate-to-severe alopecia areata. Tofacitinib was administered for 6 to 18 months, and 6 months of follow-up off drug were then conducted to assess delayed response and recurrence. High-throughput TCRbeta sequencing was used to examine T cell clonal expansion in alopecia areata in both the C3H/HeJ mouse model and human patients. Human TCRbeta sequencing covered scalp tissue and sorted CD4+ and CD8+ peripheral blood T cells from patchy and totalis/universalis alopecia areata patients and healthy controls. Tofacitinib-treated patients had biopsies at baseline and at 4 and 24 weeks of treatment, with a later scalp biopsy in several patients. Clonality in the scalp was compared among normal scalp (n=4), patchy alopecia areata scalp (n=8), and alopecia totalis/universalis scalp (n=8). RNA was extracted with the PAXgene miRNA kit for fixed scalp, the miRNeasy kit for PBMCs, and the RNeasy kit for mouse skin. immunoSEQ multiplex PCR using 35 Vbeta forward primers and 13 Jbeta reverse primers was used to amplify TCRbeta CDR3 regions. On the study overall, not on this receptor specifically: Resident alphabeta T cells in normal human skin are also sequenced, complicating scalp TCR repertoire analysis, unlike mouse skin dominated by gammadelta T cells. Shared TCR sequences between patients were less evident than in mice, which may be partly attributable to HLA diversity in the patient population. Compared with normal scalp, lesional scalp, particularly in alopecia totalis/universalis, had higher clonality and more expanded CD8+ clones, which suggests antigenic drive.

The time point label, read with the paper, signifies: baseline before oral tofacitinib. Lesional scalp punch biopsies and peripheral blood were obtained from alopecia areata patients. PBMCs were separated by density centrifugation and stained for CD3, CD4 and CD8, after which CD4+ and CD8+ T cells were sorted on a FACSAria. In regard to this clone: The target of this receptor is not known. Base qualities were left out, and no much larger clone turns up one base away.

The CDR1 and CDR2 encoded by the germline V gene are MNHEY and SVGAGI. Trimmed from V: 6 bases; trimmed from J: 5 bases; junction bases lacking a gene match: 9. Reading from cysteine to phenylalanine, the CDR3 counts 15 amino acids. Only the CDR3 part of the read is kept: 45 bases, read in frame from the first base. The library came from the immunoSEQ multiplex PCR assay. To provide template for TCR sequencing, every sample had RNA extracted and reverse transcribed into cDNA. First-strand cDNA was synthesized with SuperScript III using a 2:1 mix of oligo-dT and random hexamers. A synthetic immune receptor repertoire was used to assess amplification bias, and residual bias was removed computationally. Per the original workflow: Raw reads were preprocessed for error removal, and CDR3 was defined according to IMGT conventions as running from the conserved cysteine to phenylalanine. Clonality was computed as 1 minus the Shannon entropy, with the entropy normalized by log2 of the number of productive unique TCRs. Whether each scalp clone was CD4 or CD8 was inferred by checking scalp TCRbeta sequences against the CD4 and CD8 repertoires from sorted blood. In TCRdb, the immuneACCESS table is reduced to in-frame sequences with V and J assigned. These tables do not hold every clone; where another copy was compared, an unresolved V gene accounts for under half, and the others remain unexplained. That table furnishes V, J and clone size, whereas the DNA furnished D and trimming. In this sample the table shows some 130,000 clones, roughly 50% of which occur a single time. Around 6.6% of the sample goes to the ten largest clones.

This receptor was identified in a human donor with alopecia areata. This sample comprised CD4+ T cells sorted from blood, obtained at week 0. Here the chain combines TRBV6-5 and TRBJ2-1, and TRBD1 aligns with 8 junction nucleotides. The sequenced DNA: TGTGCCAGCAGAAGGGACAGGAGAACGAACAATGAGCAGTTCTTC. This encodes CASRRDRRTNNEQFF.